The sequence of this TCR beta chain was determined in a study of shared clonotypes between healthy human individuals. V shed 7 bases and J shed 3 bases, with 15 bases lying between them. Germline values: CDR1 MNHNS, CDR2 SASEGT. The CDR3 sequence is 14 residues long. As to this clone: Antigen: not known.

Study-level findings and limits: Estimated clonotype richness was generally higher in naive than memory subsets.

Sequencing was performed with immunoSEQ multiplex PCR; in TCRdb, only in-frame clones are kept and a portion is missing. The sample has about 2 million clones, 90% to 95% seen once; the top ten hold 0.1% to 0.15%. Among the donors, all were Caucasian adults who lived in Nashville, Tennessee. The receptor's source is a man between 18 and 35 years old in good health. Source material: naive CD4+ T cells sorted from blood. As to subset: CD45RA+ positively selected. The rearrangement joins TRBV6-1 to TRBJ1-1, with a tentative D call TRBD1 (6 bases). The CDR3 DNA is TGTGCCAGCAAATTACAGGGTTCGGACACTGAAGCTTTCTTT. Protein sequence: CASKLQGSDTEAFF.